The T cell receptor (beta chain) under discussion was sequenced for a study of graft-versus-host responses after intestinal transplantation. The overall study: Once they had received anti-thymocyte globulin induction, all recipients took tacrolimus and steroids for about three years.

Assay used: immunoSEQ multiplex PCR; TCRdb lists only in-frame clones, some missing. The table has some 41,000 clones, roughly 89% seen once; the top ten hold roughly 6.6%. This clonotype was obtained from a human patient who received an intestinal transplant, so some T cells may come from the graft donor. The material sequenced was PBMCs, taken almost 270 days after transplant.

The CDR3 DNA follows: TGTGCCAGCAGTTACTTGTACGGTCGGAACACCGGGGAGCTGTTTTTT. Encoded protein: CASSYLYGRNTGELFF. The chain joins TRBV6-5 to TRBJ2-2; D uncertain. Germline V gene sequence: CDR1 MNHEY, CDR2 SVGAGI. Trimming took off 1 base at V and 1 base at J, with 10 bases between the two ends. This CDR3 contains 16 residues.